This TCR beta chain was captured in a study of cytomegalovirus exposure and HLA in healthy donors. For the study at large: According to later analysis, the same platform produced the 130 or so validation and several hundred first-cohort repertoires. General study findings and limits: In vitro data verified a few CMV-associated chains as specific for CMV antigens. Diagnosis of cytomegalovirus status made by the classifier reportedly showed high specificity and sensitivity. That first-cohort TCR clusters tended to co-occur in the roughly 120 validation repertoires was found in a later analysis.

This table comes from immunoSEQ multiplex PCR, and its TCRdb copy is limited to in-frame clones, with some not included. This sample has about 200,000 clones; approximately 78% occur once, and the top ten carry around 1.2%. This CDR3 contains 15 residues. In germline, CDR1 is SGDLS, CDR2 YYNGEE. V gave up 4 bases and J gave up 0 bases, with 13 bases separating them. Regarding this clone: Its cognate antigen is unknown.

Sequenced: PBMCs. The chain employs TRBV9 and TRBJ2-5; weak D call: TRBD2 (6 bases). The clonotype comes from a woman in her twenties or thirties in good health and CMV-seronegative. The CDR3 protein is CASSPGGAHQETQYF. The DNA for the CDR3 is TGTGCCAGCAGCCCTGGAGGGGCCCACCAAGAGACCCAGTACTTC.